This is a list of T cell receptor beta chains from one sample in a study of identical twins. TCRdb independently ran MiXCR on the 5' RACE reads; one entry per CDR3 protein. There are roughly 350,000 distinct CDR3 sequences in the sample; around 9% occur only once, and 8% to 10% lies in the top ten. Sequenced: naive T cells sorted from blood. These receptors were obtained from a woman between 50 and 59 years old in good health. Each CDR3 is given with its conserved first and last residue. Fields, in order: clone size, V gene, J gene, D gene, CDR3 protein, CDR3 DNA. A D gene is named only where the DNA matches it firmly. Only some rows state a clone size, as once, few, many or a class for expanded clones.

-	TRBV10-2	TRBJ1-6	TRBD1	CASSPDRDRGSPLHF	TGCGCCAGCAGCCCTGACCGGGACAGGGGGTCACCCCTCCACTTT
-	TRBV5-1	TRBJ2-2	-	CASSSPDGTGGELFF	TGCGCCAGCAGTTCCCCGGACGGTACGGGCGGGGAGCTGTTTTTT
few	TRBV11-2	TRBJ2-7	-	CASRRTVTYEQYF	TGTGCCAGCAGACGGACGGTTACCTACGAGCAGTACTTC
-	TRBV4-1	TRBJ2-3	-	CASSQPSGRQYF	TGCGCCAGCAGCCAGCCCTCGGGACGTCAGTATTTT
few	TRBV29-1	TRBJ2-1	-	CSVEGRGRNEQFF	TGCAGCGTTGAAGGAAGGGGGAGGAATGAGCAGTTCTTC
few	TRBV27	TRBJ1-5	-	CASGYRMVGNQPQHF	TGTGCCAGCGGGTACAGGATGGTGGGCAATCAGCCCCAGCATTTT
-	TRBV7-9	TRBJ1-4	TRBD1	CASSEDRGNEKLFF	TGTGCCAGCAGCGAGGACAGGGGTAATGAAAAACTGTTTTTT
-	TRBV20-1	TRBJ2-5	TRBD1	CSASPGQGYQETQYF	TGCAGTGCTTCTCCGGGACAGGGATACCAAGAGACCCAGTACTTC
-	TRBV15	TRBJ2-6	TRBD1	CATSSDRAVAGANVLTF	TGTGCCACCAGCAGCGACAGGGCGGTGGCTGGGGCCAACGTCCTGACTTTC
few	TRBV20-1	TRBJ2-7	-	CSARDSAGIYEQYF	TGCAGTGCTAGAGATTCGGCCGGAATCTACGAGCAGTACTTC
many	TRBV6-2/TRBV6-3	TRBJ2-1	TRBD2	CASLARGGRISNEQFF	TGTGCCAGCCTCGCCCGCGGCGGGAGGATCTCCAATGAGCAGTTCTTC
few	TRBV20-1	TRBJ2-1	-	CSASGGFHSYNEQFF	TGCAGTGCTAGCGGCGGGTTCCACTCCTACAATGAGCAGTTCTTC
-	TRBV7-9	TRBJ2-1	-	CASSKPGANNNEQFF	TGTGCCAGCAGTAAACCCGGGGCTAACAACAATGAGCAGTTCTTC
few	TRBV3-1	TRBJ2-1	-	CASSPSDDSYNEQFF	TGTGCCAGCAGCCCGTCGGACGACTCCTACAATGAGCAGTTCTTC
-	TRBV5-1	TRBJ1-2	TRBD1	CASSLDRGLLGYTF	TGCGCCAGCAGCCTGGACAGGGGGCTCCTTGGCTACACCTTC
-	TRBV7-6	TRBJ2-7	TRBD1	CASSPTRDRAYAEQYF	TGTGCCAGCAGCCCGACCCGGGACAGGGCGTACGCTGAGCAGTACTTC
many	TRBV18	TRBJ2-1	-	CASSPGGHEQFF	TGTGCCAGCTCACCGGGGGGGCATGAGCAGTTCTTC
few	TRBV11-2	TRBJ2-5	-	CASSSLTGGPQETQYF	TGTGCCAGCAGCTCCTTGACTGGGGGGCCCCAAGAGACCCAGTACTTC
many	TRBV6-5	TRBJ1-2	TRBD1	CASKGQGSAYGYTF	TGTGCCAGCAAAGGACAGGGAAGTGCCTATGGCTACACCTTC
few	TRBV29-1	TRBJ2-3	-	CSLSAGGTDTQYF	TGCAGCCTATCTGCAGGGGGCACAGATACGCAGTATTTT
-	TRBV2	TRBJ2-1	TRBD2	CATSGTSGYNEQFF	TGTGCGACCTCCGGGACTAGCGGATACAATGAGCAGTTCTTC
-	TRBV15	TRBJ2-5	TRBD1	CATSRTGGGETQYF	TGTGCCACCAGCAGAACAGGGGGCGGGGAGACCCAGTACTTC
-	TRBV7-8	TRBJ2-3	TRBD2	CASSSSLAGSTDTQYF	TGTGCCAGCAGCTCGAGTCTAGCGGGAAGCACAGATACGCAGTATTTT
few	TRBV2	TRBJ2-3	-	CASKGDTDTQYF	TGTGCCAGCAAGGGGGACACAGATACGCAGTATTTT
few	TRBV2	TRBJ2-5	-	CASSEARGGETQYF	TGTGCCAGCAGTGAAGCACGGGGTGGCGAGACCCAGTACTTC
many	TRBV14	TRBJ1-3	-	CASSQRIRNSGNTIYF	TGTGCCAGCAGCCAAAGGATCAGGAACTCTGGAAACACCATATATTTT
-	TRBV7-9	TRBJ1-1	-	CASSRPGPNTEAFF	TGTGCCAGCAGCCGTCCGGGGCCGAACACTGAAGCTTTCTTT
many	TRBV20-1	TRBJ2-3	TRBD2	CSVSGKSTDTQYF	TGCAGTGTTAGCGGGAAGAGCACAGATACGCAGTATTTT
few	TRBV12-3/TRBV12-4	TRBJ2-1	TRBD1	CASRPTAGTGGLEQFF	TGTGCCAGCAGGCCTACAGCCGGGACAGGGGGTCTTGAGCAGTTCTTC
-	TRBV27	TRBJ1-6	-	CATQWGSRNSPLHF	TGTGCCACCCAATGGGGATCTCGAAATTCACCCCTCCACTTT
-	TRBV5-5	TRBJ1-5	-	CASSPTEGMSEPQHF	TGTGCCAGCAGCCCAACAGAAGGTATGTCGGAGCCCCAGCATTTT
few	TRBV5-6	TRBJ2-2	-	CASSLGESGELFF	TGTGCCAGCAGCTTGGGGGAGTCCGGGGAGCTGTTTTTT
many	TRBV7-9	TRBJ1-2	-	CASSFWDNYGYTF	TGTGCCAGCAGCTTCTGGGATAACTATGGCTACACCTTC
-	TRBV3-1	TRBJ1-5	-	CASSPTRDQPQHF	TGTGCCAGCAGCCCCACTCGGGATCAGCCCCAGCATTTT
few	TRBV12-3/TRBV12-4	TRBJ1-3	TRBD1	CASSAMTGLGKNTIYF	TGTGCCAGCAGTGCAATGACAGGGTTAGGGAAAAACACCATATATTTT
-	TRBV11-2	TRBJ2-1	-	CASSLYLYNEQFF	TGTGCCAGCAGCTTATATCTGTACAATGAGCAGTTCTTC
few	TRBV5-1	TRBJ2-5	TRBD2	CATTSGRGQETQYF	TGCGCCACTACTAGCGGGAGGGGTCAAGAGACCCAGTACTTC
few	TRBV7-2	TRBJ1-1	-	CASSAQGFEAFF	TGTGCCAGCAGCGCCCAGGGGTTTGAAGCTTTCTTT
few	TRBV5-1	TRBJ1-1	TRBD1	CASSWGTGVNTEAFF	TGCGCCAGCAGCTGGGGGACAGGAGTGAACACTGAAGCTTTCTTT
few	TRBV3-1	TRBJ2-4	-	CASSPPWNIQYF	TGTGCCAGCAGCCCACCGTGGAACATTCAGTACTTC
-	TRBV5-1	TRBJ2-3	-	CASSFSGLPGGTDTQYF	TGCGCCAGCAGCTTTAGCGGGCTACCAGGGGGCACAGATACGCAGTATTTT
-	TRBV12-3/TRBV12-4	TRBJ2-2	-	CASRETGMNTGELFF	TGTGCCAGCAGAGAAACAGGGATGAACACCGGGGAGCTGTTTTTT
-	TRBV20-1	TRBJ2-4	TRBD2	CSAGGGGLKNIQYF	TGCAGTGCTGGGGGGGGTGGGTTAAAAAACATTCAGTACTTC
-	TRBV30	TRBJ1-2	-	CAWSRSTYGYTF	TGTGCCTGGAGTAGGAGTACCTATGGCTACACCTTC
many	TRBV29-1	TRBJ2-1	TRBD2	CSVTLGGSSYNEQFF	TGCAGCGTGACGTTGGGGGGGAGCTCCTACAATGAGCAGTTCTTC
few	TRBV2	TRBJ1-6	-	CASSSGGRSYNSPLHF	TGTGCCAGCAGTTCGGGAGGCCGCTCCTATAATTCACCCCTCCACTTT
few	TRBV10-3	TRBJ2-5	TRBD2	CAISGPSGGTQYF	TGTGCCATCAGCGGGCCTAGCGGGGGGACCCAGTACTTC
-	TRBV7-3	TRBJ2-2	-	CASSLHPSLTGELFF	TGTGCCAGCAGCTTACACCCGTCCCTCACCGGGGAGCTGTTTTTT
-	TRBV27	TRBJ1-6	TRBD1	CASSFGTGKGYSPLHF	TGTGCCAGCAGTTTTGGGACAGGGAAGGGATATTCACCCCTCCACTTT
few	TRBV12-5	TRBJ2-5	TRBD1	CASGPNPGQKNQETQYF	TGTGCTAGTGGTCCTAACCCGGGACAGAAGAACCAAGAGACCCAGTACTTC
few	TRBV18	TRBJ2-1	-	CASSPRLRSSYNEQFF	TGTGCCAGCTCTCCTAGACTCCGCAGCTCCTACAATGAGCAGTTCTTC
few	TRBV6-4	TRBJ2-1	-	CATSPGGLSYNEQFF	TGTGCCACCTCCCCTGGGGGGCTCTCCTACAATGAGCAGTTCTTC
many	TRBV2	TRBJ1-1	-	CASSEDTRERGNAEAFF	TGTGCCAGCAGTGAAGATACCAGGGAGAGGGGAAACGCTGAAGCTTTCTTT
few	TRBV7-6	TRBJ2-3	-	CASSLGTATQYF	TGTGCCAGCAGCTTGGGGACCGCGACGCAGTATTTT